This T cell receptor (beta chain) was sequenced in a study of T cells in Graves' hyperthyroidism and ophthalmopathy. The CDR3 length is 15 residues. Germline lookup yields CDR1 LNHNV and CDR2 YYDKDF (reference sequence). V was pared by 10 bases and J by 4 bases, with 22 bases between. TCR beta CDR3 regions were amplified from RNA. HTBI primers drove first-round RT-PCR of the TCR CDR3. MiXCR, run by TCRdb on the multiplex PCR reads, gives a single entry per CDR3 protein. Of over 500,000 distinct CDR3 sequences detected, about 45% appear once; the ten largest clones hold about two fifths. At least ten counts were recorded for this clonotype. Its antigen is still unknown. Uncontrolled infection, other autoimmune disease, pregnancy or lactation led to exclusion. Study-level findings and limits: In simple terms, a model built on 13 V-J features told ophthalmopathy apart from stable hyperthyroidism. Among clonotypes expanded in thyroid above 0.001, most were also found in blood. It was a median around 6 months before onset that the model predicted ophthalmopathy.

The sequence derives from an adult woman with Graves' disease, either hyperthyroidism or ophthalmopathy (not recorded which). What was sequenced was peripheral blood or thyroid tissue (not recorded which). This rearrangement joins TRBV15 to TRBJ2-5, with D perhaps assigned TRBD1 or TRBD2 (5 bases each). The CDR3 region has the DNA TGTGCCAGTCTCGGGGACGGGCGAAACCTAGAGACCCAGTACTTC. Translation gives CASLGDGRNLETQYF.